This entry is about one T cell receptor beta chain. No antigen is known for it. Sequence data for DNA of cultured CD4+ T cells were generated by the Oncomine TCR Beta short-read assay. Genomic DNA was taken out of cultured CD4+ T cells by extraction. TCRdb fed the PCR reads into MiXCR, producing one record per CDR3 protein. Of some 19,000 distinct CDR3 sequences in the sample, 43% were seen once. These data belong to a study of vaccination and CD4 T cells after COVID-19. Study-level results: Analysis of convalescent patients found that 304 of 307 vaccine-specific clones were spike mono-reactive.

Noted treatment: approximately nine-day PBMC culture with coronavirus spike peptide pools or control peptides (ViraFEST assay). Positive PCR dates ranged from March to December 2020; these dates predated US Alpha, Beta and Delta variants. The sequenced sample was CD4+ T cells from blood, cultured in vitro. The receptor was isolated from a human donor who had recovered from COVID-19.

The CDR3 protein is CASSLTSGAYTDTQYF. The CDR3 bases are TGTGCCAGCAGCTTAACTAGCGGGGCCTACACAGATACGCAGTATTTT. This chain uses TRBV7-3 with TRBJ2-3; TRBD2 matches 8 bases. CDR3 length equals 16 residues. Germline CDR1 SGHTA, CDR2 FQGTGA. V lost 0 bases to trimming and J lost 2 bases; unmatched junction nucleotides: 4.